This T cell receptor beta chain came from a study of T cell changes during pregnancy in multiple sclerosis. TCRdb's copy holds only in-frame clones and misses some; the assay was immunoSEQ multiplex PCR. This table has over 35,000 clones, less than 95% appearing once. CDR1 is LGHNA, CDR2 YSLEER, per germline. CDR3 length: 13 residues. The V and J ends lost 4 bases and 8 bases respectively, with 13 bases between them. This receptor was taken from a female donor with multiple sclerosis, enrolled in a pregnancy study. The chain combines TRBV4-3 with TRBJ2-3; D unclear. Sequences were derived from CD8+ T cells from peripheral blood mononuclear cells, sampled in the first trimester of pregnancy. The CDR3 nucleotides read TGCGCCAGCAGCCCAGGATTGTCCGCTACGCAGTATTTT. It yields the protein CASSPGLSATQYF.